One TCR beta chain is described in this entry. Its cognate antigen is unknown. Each sample gave at least 6.5 million isolated PBMCs. This sample was included in a study of blood T cells in healthy people across ages. The overall study: Template switching retrieved approximately one barcoded beta molecule for each two T cells.

The CDR3 loop spans 16 amino acids. Trimming left V 0 bases short and J 5 bases short, with 14 bases between. Germline assignment: CDR1 MNHEY and CDR2 SVGAGI. Findings of the study overall: It was not possible, with unsorted PBMCs, to conclusively compare naive and antigen-experienced cells.

It was with a sample-barcoded 5' primer and a J-beta primer mix that a second PCR of about 6 to 12 cycles was run. TCRdb re-called the 5' RACE reads with MiXCR, one entry per CDR3 protein. The table shows about 2 million distinct CDR3 sequences, with around half occurring only once. The clonotype comes from a woman aged 35 to 49 in good health. Sample: blood. The chain joins TRBV6-5 to TRBJ2-1, with a weak D call TRBD2 (6 bases). The CDR3 nucleotides are TGTGCCAGCAGTTACTCGAGAGTTCTAGCGAACAATGAGCAGTTCTTC. Protein sequence: CASSYSRVLANNEQFF.